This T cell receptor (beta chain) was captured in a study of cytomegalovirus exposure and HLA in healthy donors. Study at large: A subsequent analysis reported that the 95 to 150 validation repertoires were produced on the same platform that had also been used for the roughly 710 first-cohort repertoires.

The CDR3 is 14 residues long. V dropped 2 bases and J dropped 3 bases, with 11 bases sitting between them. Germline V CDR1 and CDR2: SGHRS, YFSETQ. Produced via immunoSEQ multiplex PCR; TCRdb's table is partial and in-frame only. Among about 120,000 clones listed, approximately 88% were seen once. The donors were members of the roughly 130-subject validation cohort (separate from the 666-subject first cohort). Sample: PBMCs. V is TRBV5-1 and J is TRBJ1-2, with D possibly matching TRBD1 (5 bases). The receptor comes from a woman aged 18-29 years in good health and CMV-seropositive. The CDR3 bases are TGCGCCAGCAGCTTTGGGGTAGGGGACTATGGCTACACCTTC. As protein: CASSFGVGDYGYTF.